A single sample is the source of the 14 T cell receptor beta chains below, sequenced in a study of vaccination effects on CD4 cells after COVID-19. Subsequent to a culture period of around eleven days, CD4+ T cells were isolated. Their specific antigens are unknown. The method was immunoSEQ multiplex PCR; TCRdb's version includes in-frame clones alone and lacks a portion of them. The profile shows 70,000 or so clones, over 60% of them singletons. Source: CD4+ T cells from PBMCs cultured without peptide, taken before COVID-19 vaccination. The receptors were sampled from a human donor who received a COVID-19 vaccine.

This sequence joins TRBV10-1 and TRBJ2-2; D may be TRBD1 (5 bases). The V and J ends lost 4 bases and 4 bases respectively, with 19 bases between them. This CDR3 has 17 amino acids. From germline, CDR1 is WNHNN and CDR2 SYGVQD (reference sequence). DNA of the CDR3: TGCGCCAGCAGTGGTTTCAGGCAGGGAAAGGGCACCGGGGAGCTGTTTTTT. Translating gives CASSGFRQGKGTGELFF.

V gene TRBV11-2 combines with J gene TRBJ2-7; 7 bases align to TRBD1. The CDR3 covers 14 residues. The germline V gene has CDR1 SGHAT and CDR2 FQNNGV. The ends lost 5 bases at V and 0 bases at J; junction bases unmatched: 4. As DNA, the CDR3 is TGTGCCAGCAGCCAGGACAGGACCTCCTACGAGCAGTACGTC. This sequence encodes CASSQDRTSYEQYV.

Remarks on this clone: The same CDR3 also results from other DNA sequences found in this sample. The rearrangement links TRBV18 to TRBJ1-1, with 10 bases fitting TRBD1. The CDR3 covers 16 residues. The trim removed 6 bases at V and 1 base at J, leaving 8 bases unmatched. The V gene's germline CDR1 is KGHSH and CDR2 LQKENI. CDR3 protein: CASSPRDRGKNTEAFF. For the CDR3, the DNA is TGTGCCAGCTCCCCGCGGGACAGGGGAAAGAACACTGAAGCTTTCTTT.

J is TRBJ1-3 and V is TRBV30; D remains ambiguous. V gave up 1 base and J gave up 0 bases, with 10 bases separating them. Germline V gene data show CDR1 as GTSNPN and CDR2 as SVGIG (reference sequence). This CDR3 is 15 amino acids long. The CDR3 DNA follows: TGTGCCTGGAGTGCCCAACAGCTCTCTGGAAACACCATATATTTT. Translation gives CAWSAQQLSGNTIYF.

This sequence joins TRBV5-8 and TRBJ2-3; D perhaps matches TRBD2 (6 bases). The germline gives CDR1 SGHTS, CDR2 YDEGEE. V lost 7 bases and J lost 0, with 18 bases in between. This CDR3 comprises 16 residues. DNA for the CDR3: TGTGCCAGCCCACTTGAACAAGGACTAAGCACAGATACGCAGTATTTT. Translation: CASPLEQGLSTDTQYF. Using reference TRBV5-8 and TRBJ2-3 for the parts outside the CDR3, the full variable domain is EAGVTQSPTHLIKTRGQQATLRCSPISGHTSVYWYQQALGLGLQFLLWYDEGEERNRGNFPPRFSGRQFPNYSSELNVNALELEDSALYLCASPLEQGLSTDTQYFGPGTRLTVL.

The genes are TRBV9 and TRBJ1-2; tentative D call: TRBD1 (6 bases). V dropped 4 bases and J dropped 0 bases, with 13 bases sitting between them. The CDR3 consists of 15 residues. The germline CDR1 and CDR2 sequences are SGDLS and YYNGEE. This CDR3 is CASSSRTATNYGYTF. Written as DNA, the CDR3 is TGTGCCAGCAGCTCCCGGACAGCCACTAACTATGGCTACACCTTC. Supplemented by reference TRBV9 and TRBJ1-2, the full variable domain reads DSGVTQTPKHLITATGQRVTLRCSPRSGDLSVYWYQQSLDQGLQFLIQYYNGEERAKGNILERFSAQQFPDLHSELNLSSLELGDSALYFCASSSRTATNYGYTFGSGTRLTVV.

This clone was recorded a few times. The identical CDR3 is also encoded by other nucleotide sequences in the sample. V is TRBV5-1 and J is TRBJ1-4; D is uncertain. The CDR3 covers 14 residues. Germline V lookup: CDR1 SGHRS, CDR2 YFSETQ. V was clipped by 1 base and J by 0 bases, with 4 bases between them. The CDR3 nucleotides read TGCGCCAGCAGCTTGTCCGCAACTAATGAAAAACTGTTTTTT. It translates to CASSLSATNEKLFF.

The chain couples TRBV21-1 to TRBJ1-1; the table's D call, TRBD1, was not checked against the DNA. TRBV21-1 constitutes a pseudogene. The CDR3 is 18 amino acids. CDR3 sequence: CASSIVIRTGFKKAEAFF. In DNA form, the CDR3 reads TGTGCCAGCAGCATAGTGATTAGAACAGGGTTTAAGAAGGCTGAAGCTTTCTTT.

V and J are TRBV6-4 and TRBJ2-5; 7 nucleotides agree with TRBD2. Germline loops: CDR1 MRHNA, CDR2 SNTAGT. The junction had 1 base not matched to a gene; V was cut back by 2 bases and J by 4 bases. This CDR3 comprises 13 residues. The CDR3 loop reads CASSDGRGETQYF. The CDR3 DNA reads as TGTGCCAGCAGTGACGGGAGGGGAGAGACCCAGTACTTC.

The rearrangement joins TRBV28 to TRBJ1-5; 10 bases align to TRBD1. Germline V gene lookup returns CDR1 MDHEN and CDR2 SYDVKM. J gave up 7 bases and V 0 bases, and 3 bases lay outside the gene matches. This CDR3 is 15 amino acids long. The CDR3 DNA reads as TGTGCCAGCAGTTTATGGACAGGGGGCGTCCAGCCCCAGCATTTT. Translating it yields CASSLWTGGVQPQHF.

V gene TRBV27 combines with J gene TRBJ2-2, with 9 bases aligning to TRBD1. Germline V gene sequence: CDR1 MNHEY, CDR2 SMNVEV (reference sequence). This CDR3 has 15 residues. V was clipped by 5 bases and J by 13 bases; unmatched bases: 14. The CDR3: CASSQGGQGPKVLFF. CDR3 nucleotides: TGTGCCAGCAGTCAAGGGGGACAGGGACCCAAGGTGCTGTTTTTT.

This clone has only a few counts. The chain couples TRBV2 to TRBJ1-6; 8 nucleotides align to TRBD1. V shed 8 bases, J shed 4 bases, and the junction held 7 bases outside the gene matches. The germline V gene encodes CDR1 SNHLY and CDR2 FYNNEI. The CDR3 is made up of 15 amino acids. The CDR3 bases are TGTGCCAGCTCCGGACAGGGAAGTTATAATTCACCCCTCCACTTT. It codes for CASSGQGSYNSPLHF.

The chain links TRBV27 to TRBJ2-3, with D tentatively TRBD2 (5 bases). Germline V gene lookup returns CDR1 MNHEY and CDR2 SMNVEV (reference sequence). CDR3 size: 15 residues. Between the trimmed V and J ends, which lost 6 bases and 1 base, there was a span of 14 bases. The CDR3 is CASRTLERGTDTQYF. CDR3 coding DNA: TGTGCCAGCAGAACACTAGAAAGGGGCACAGATACGCAGTATTTT.

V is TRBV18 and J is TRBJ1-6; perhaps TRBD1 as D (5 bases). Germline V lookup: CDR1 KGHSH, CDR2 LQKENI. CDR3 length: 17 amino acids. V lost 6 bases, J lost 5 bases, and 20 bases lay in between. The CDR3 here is CASSRVVGGLDNSPLHF. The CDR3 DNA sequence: TGTGCCAGCTCGCGTGTAGTGGGGGGTCTTGATAATTCACCCCTCCACTTT.